This T cell receptor (beta chain) is from a study of control samples from healthy donors and cancer patients (dated by TCRdb to between 2020 and 2021). As concerns this clone: What this receptor recognizes is not known. Base qualities were left out, and no much larger clone turns up one base away.

Library prep was done by the immunoSEQ multiplex PCR assay. In TCRdb, the immuneACCESS table is reduced to in-frame sequences with V and J assigned. These tables do not hold every clone; where another copy was compared, an unresolved V gene accounts for under half, and the others remain unexplained. This sample holds 150,000 to 190,000 clones; more than 85% were observed only once. 2% to 2.5% of the sample is taken by the ten largest. The CDR3 holds 17 amino acids from the cysteine to the phenylalanine. The kept DNA is CDR3 alone, 51 bases in frame from the first base. The chain uses TRBV21-1 and TRBJ2-1; no check of the table's D call, TRBD1, against the DNA was made. TRBV21-1 constitutes a pseudogene. This clonotype originated in a man aged 50 to 59 in good health. The specimen was blood. In nucleotide form, the sequence is TGTGCCAGCAGCAAAAATGGCAACAGGGGTAAGAGTGATGAGCAGTTCTTC. It encodes CASSKNGNRGKSDEQFF.